This TCR beta chain emerged from a study of somatic mutations in T cells in chronic GVHD (dated by TCRdb to 2019 to 2021). A note on this clone: No antigen is known for it. No qualities accompany the bases; no much larger clone lies one base away.

For sorting, cells were stained with anti-CD3, anti-CD4, anti-CD8 and a Vbeta20 antibody from the IOTest Beta Mark kit and sorted on a FACSAria III to a purity above 98%. Peripheral blood was collected in sodium heparin tubes and mononuclear cells were isolated by Ficoll-Paque PLUS density gradient centrifugation. CD4+ Vbeta20+, CD4+ Vbeta20-, and CD8+ T cell fractions were FACS-sorted before TCRbeta deep sequencing. Trimming takes 8 bases off V and 5 bases off J; junction bases not matched to a gene: 7. Taken from cysteine to phenylalanine, the CDR3 has 13 residues. The CDR3 DNA has 39 bases and is translated from base 1. The CDR1 and CDR2 encoded by the germline V gene are SNHLY and FYNNEI. Isolated genomic DNA was used for TCRbeta deep sequencing. The immunoSEQ assay, provided as a commercial service, was used for both TCRbeta CDR3 sequencing and the initial data processing. Per the source publication's procedure: Reads were demultiplexed, adapter and primer sequences were removed, similar clones were merged by frequency-ratio clustering, and V, D, J genes were annotated with IMGT. In TCRdb, the immuneACCESS table is reduced to in-frame sequences with V and J assigned. These tables do not hold every clone; where another copy was compared, an unresolved V gene accounts for under half, and the others remain unexplained. The V and J calls and clone size are taken from that table; D and trimming were inferred from the DNA. The sample table records some 13,000 clones; around 80% of these occur just once. The top ten clonotypes cover approximately 31% of the sample.

This sequence originates from a male patient in his fifties with chronic graft-versus-host disease. After a transplant, the donor of the graft may account for some T cells. The sequence links TRBV2 to TRBJ1-2; TRBD1 matches 8 bases in the middle. The sample was Vbeta20-negative CD4+ T cells from blood. The cell subset or site label, read with the paper, signifies: CD4+ T cells sorted as TCR Vbeta20 negative by flow cytometry. The nucleotides read TGTGCCAGCGGGGTGGACAGGGAGTATGGCTACACCTTC. It translates to CASGVDREYGYTF.